The rows below give T cell receptor beta chains drawn from one sample of a study of blood T cell repertoires in COVID-19. Libraries were prepared by immunoSEQ multiplex PCR; TCRdb keeps only in-frame clonotypes and omits some of them. Of about 270,000 clones listed, about 87% are singletons. Sequencing was performed on PBMCs or T cells enriched from blood (not recorded which). The receptors here all came from a woman between 50 and 59 years old who had recovered from COVID-19. CDR3s include the opening cysteine and the closing phenylalanine or tryptophan. The D gene is left open where the match is weak. Some rows have no size entry. The others give once, few or many, or a class for an expanded clone.

v_call	j_call	clone_size	d_call	cdr3_aa	cdr3_nt
TRBV5-1	TRBJ2-1	few	.	CASSFLYTHGQPRSNNEQFF	TGCGCCAGCAGCTTCCTGTATACACATGGACAGCCAAGGTCCAACAATGAGCAGTTCTTC
TRBV7-3	TRBJ1-1	.	.	CASSLEGGLGTEAFF	TGTGCCAGCAGCTTAGAGGGGGGGCTGGGCACTGAAGCTTTCTTT
TRBV9	TRBJ2-3	.	.	CASSVAVSRGTDTQYF	TGTGCCAGCAGCGTAGCGGTTAGCCGGGGCACAGATACGCAGTATTTT
TRBV4-1	TRBJ2-5	.	TRBD2	CASSQTGLARETQYF	TGCGCCAGCAGCCAAACGGGACTAGCTCGGGAGACCCAGTACTTC
TRBV27	TRBJ2-1	.	.	CASSLGGPAYNEQFF	TGTGCCAGCAGTTTAGGCGGCCCCGCCTACAATGAGCAGTTCTTC
TRBV28	TRBJ1-2	.	TRBD1	CASSFPDRNYGYTF	TGTGCCAGCAGTTTCCCGGACAGGAACTATGGCTACACCTTC
TRBV11-2	TRBJ1-1	once	.	CASSLARGREAFF	TGTGCCAGCAGCCTAGCACGGGGGAGAGAAGCTTTCTTT
TRBV7-2	TRBJ2-7	.	TRBD2	CASSEGSGSYNEQYF	TGTGCCAGCAGCGAGGGTAGCGGGAGTTATAACGAGCAGTACTTC
TRBV5-1	TRBJ2-2	.	.	CASSPAAQGSPGELFF	TGCGCCAGCAGTCCGGCCGCCCAGGGAAGTCCCGGGGAGCTGTTTTTT
TRBV30	TRBJ1-5	.	TRBD1	CAWDRNRGLEPQHF	TGTGCCTGGGATCGAAACAGGGGGTTAGAGCCCCAGCATTTT
TRBV2	TRBJ2-7	.	.	CASRKGGGSYEQYF	TGTGCCAGCAGAAAAGGAGGCGGCTCCTACGAGCAGTACTTC
TRBV24-1	TRBJ2-3	.	.	CATSGAQIRDTQYF	TGTGCCACCAGTGGGGCGCAGATCAGAGATACGCAGTATTTT
TRBV30	TRBJ2-3	.	.	CAWSPSLLVLTDTQYF	TGTGCCTGGAGTCCTTCGCTACTAGTGCTCACAGATACGCAGTATTTT
TRBV9	TRBJ1-6	.	.	CASSPPGSYNSPLHF	TGTGCCAGCAGCCCGCCGGGCTCCTATAATTCACCCCTCCACTTT
TRBV11-2	TRBJ1-1	.	.	CASSLASRTEAFF	TGTGCCAGCAGCTTAGCTTCGCGGACTGAAGCTTTCTTT
TRBV5-6	TRBJ1-5	once	.	CASSLERGQPQHF	TGTGCCAGCAGCTTGGAACGGGGTCAGCCCCAGCATTTT